This TCR beta chain was retrieved from a study of T cells in Graves' hyperthyroidism and ophthalmopathy. Template material for amplifying TCR beta CDR3 regions consisted of RNA transcripts. Using the HTBI primer set, a first-round RT-PCR was run on the TCR CDR3. One entry per CDR3 protein results from TCRdb running MiXCR on the multiplex PCR reads. The sample has 660,000 or so distinct CDR3 sequences, roughly 20% seen once; the top ten hold around a third. The germline gives CDR1 SQVTM, CDR2 ANQGSEA. The CDR3 contains 13 residues. V was clipped by 6 bases and J by 1 base, with 12 bases between them. This clonotype was found many times.

Specimen: blood. The clonotype comes from a man between 25 and 39 years old with Graves' ophthalmopathy. This chain links TRBV29-1 with TRBJ1-1; tentatively, D is TRBD1 (5 bases). CDR3 nucleotides: TGCAGCGTGGCGGGGACGGCGAACACTGAAGCTTTCTTT. Protein sequence: CSVAGTANTEAFF.